This T cell receptor beta chain was recorded in a study of Ad26.COV2.S vaccination and SARS-CoV-2 variants. The assay was immunoSEQ multiplex PCR, and TCRdb's table has in-frame clones only and misses some. Of 350,000 to 500,000 clones in the sample, around 90% were seen once. Noted treatment: roughly 19 received Ad26.COV2.S at low or high dose, single or two shots; five or six received placebo; per-sample allocation not given. The samples date from day 63 after the first vaccine or placebo injection. CDR1 is MNHNY, CDR2 SVGAGI, per germline (reference sequence). The CDR3 runs to 16 residues. Between the trimmed V and J ends, which lost 6 bases and 0 bases, there was a span of 15 bases.

This receptor was identified in a person between 18 and 65 years old who received the Ad26.COV2.S COVID-19 vaccine or a placebo. The sequenced sample was peripheral blood, obtained in a trial of Ad26.COV2.S vaccine versus placebo. The chain uses TRBV6-6 and TRBJ1-5, with D tentatively TRBD1 (5 bases). CDR3 loop: CASSPPRQSSNQPQHF. CDR3 sequence (DNA): TGTGCCAGCAGCCCACCCCGACAGAGTAGCAATCAGCCCCAGCATTTT.